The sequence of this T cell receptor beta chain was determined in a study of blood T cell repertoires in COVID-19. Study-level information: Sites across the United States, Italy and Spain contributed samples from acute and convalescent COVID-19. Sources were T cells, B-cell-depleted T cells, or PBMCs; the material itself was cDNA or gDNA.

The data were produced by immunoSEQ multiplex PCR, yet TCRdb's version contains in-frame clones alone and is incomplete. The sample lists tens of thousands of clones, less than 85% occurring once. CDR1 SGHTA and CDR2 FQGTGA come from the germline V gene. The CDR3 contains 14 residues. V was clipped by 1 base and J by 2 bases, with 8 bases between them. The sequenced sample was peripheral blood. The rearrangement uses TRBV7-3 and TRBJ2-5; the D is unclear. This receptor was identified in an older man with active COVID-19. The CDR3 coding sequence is TGTGCCAGCAGCTTAAATGCTAGGCAAGAGACCCAGTACTTC. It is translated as CASSLNARQETQYF.